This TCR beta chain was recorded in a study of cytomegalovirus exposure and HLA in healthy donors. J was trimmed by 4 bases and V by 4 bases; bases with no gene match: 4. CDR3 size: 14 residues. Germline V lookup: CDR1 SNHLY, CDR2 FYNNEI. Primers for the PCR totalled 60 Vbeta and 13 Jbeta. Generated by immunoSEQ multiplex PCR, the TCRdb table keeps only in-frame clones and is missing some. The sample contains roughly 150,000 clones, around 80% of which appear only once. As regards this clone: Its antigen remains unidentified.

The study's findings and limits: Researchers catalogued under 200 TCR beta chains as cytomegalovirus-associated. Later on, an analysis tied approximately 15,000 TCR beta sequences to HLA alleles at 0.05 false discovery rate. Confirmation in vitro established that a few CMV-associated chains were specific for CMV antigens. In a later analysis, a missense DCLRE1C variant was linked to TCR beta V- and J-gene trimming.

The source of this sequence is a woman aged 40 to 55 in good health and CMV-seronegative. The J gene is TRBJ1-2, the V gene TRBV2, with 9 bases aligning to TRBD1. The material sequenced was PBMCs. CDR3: CASSGATGGYGYTF. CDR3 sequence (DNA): TGTGCCAGCAGTGGTGCGACAGGGGGCTATGGCTACACCTTC.